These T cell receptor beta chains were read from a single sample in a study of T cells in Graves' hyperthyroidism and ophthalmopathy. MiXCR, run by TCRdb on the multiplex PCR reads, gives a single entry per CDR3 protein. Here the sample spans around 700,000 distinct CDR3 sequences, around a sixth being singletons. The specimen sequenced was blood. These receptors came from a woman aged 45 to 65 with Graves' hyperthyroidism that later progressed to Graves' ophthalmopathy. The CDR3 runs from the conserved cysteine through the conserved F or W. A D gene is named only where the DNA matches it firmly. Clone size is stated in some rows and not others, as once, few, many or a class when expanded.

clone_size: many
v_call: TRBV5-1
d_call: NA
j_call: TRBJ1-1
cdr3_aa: CASSVTTGSGEAFF

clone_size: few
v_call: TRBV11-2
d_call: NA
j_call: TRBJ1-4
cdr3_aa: CASSFLSEKLFF

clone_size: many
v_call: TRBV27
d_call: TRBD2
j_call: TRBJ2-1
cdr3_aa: CASSLLAGEYNEQFF

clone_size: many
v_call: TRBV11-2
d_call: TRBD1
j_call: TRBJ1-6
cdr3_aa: CASRGQGLNSPLHF

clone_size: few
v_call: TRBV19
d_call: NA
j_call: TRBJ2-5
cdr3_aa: CASTRAGEETQYF

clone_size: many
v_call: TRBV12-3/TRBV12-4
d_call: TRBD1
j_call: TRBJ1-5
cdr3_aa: CASSLEPTGVQPQHF

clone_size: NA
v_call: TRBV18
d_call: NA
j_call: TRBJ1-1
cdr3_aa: CASSPDNGQPEAFF

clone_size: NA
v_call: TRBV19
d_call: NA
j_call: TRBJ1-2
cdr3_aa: CASQGLANYGYTF

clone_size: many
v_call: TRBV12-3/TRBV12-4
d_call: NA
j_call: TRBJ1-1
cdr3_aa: CASMEESTEAFF

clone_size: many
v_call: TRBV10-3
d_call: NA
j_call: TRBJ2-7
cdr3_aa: CAISALLSNEQYF

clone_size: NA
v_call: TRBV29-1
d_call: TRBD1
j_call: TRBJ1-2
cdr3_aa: CSVPKRQGNYGYTF

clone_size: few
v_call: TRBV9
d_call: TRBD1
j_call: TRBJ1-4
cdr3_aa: CASSSRQGFPDEKLFF

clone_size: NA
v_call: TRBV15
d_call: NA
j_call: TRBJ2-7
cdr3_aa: CATSREGSRGGYEQYF

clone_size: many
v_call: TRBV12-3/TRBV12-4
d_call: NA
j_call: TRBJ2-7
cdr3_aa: CASSPRTGAYEQYF

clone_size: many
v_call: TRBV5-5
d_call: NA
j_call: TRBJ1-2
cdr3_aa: CASSLEITRNYGYTF

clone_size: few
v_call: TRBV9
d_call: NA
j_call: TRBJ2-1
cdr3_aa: CASSVGSEVREQFF

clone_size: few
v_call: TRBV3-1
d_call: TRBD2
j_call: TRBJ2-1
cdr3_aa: CASSQDASGGYKRFF

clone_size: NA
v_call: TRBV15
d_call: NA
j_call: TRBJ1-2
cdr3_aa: CATSRAAANYGYTF

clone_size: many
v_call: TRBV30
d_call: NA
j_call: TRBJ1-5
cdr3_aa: CAWSWAGRNQPQHF

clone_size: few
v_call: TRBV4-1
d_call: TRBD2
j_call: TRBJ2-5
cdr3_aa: CASSASPLAGGPETQYF

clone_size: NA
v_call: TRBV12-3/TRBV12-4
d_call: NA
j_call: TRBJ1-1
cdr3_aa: CASSWDITEAFF

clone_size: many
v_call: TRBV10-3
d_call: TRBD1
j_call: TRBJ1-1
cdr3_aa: CAISELQGVGNTEAFF